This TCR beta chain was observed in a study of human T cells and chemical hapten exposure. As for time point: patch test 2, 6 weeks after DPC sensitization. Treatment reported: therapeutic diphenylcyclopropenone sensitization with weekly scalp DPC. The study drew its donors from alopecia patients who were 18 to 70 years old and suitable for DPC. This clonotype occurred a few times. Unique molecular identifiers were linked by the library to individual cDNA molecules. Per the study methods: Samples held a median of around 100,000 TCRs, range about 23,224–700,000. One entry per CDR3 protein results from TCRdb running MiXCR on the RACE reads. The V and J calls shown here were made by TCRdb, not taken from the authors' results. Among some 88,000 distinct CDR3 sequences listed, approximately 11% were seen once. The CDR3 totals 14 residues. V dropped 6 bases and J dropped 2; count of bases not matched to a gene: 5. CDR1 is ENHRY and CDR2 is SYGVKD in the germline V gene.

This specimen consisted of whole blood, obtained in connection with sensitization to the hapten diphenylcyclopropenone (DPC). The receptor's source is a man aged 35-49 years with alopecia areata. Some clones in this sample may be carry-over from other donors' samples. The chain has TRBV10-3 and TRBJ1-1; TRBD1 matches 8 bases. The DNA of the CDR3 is TGTGCCATCAGCCGGGACAGGACTAACACTGAAGCTTTCTTT. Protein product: CAISRDRTNTEAFF.